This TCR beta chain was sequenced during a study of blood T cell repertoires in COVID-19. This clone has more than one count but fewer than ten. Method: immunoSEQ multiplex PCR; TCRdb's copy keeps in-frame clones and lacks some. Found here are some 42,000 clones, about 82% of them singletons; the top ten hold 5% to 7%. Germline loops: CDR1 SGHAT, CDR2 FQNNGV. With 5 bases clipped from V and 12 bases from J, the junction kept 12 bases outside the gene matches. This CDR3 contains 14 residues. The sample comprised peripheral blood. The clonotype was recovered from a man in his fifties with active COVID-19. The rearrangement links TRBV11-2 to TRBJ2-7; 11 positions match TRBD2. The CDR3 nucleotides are TGTGCCAGCAGCATTAGCGGGGGGGCATCCTCACTGTACTTC. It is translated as CASSISGGASSLYF.